The source of this T cell receptor beta chain is a study of long-term antiretroviral therapy in people with HIV. Findings and caveats of the study: Repertoire composition at all time points was dominated by clones that had expanded before ART. There were no data on ART adherence, viral resistance or therapy changes, a gap that limits inferences about post-ART repertoire changes.

The germline V gene encodes CDR1 SGHTA and CDR2 FQGTGA. The V end was cut by 2 bases, the J end by 2 bases, with 13 bases between. CDR3 size: 15 residues. On this clone: Its antigen is still unknown.

Samples were assayed with immunoSEQ v3.0 at survey level. Sequencing was designed to cover roughly 40,000-50,000 T-cell genomes in each sample. Some clones are missing from TCRdb's copy, which holds only in-frame ones; the method was immunoSEQ multiplex PCR. The data hold roughly 15,000 clones, with more than 70% observed a single time. The sequences come from unsorted PBMCs, collected 6.9 years after starting antiretroviral therapy. This TCR derives from a man aged 50 or older with HIV. V is TRBV7-3 and J is TRBJ2-7, with D unresolved. The CDR3: CASSLGVRMAYEQYF. The CDR3 DNA is TGTGCCAGCAGCTTAGGCGTGCGGATGGCCTACGAGCAGTACTTC.